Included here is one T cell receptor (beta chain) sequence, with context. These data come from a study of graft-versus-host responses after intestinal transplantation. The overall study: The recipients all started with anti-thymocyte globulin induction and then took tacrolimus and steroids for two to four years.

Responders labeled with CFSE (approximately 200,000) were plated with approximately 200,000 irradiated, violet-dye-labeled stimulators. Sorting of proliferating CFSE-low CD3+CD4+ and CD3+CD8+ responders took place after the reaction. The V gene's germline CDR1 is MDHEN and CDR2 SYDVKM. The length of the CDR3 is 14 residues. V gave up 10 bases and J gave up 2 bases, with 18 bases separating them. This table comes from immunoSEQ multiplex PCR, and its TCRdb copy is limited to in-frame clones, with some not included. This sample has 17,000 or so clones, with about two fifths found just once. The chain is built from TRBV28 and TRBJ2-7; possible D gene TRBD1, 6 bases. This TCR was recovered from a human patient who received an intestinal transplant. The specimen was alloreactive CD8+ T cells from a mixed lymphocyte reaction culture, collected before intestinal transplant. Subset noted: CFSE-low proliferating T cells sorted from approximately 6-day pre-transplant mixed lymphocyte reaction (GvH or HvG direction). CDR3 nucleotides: TGTGCCACCAGAACAGGGTACAGAGCCTACGAGCAGTACTTC. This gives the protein CATRTGYRAYEQYF.